Each of the 32 T cell receptor beta chains below was sequenced from the same sample in a study of identical twins. In TCRdb, the 5' RACE reads were re-called with MiXCR into one record per CDR3 protein. The data hold 1.5 million to 2 million distinct CDR3 sequences, with roughly 35% observed a single time. Sequencing was performed on cord blood. These TCRs come from a newborn girl in good health.

The chain links TRBV5-1 to TRBJ1-4; TRBD1 matches 7 bases. V lost 0 bases and J lost 3; bases outside the gene matches: 2. Germline assignment: CDR1 SGHRS and CDR2 YFSETQ. The CDR3 loop spans 15 amino acids. The CDR3 protein is CASSLAQGANEKLFF. CDR3 in DNA: TGCGCCAGCAGCTTGGCCCAGGGGGCTAATGAAAAACTGTTTTTT.

The CDR3 coding sequence is TGCAGTGCTAGATCCCACAGGGGCCTCTCCTACGAGCAGTACTTC. Protein product: CSARSHRGLSYEQYF. The chain links TRBV20-1 to TRBJ2-7; 7 bases fit TRBD1. The CDR3 totals 15 residues. The junction had 7 bases not matched to a gene; V was cut back by 2 bases and J by 0 bases. Germline-derived CDR1 and CDR2 are DFQATT and SNEGSKA (reference sequence).

This clonotype has ten or more counts. The rearrangement links TRBV10-3 to TRBJ2-5; TRBD2 might be the D (6 bases). Trimming removed 0 bases at V and 5 bases at J, with 13 bases between. Germline V gene data show CDR1 as ENHRY and CDR2 as SYGVKD. There are 15 residues in the CDR3. CDR3 DNA: TGTGCCATCAGTGAGTCGGGAGGAGGGTTTGAGACCCAGTACTTC. This gives the protein CAISESGGGFETQYF.

A few counts support this clonotype. This rearrangement joins TRBV4-1 to TRBJ2-3, with no clear D. This CDR3 contains 15 residues. With 3 bases removed from V and 2 bases from J, the gap between germline ends came to 12 bases. CDR1 is MGHRA, CDR2 YSYEKL, per germline. The CDR3 is CASSQTPIITDTQYF. The CDR3 DNA sequence: TGCGCCAGCAGCCAGACCCCTATAATCACAGATACGCAGTATTTT.

V and J are TRBV19 and TRBJ1-2, with D maybe TRBD1 (6 bases). This CDR3 spans 14 amino acids. Germline V lookup: CDR1 LNHDA, CDR2 SQIVND (reference sequence). Between the trimmed V and J ends, which lost 5 bases and 2 bases, there was a span of 12 bases. CDR3 in DNA: TGTGCCAGTAGTGGAGGGGGATGGAACTATGGCTACACCTTC. Amino acids: CASSGGGWNYGYTF.

This CDR3 reads CASSPRPQHF. CDR3 bases: TGTGCCAGCAGCCCCCGTCCCCAGCATTTT. The chain recombines TRBV6-5 with TRBJ1-5; D gene ambiguous. The CDR3 consists of 10 residues. Deletions cut 6 bases from V and 10 bases from J, with 7 bases between. The germline V gene encodes CDR1 MNHEY and CDR2 SVGAGI.

J is TRBJ2-7 and V is TRBV30; D not resolved. Trimming removed 2 bases at V and 4 bases at J, with 6 bases between. The CDR3 is 11 residues long. Germline loops: CDR1 GTSNPN, CDR2 SVGIG (reference sequence). The chain's CDR3 is CAWSSGYEQYF. CDR3 nucleotides: TGTGCCTGGAGTTCTGGGTACGAGCAGTACTTC.

The chain has TRBV7-2 and TRBJ1-6; TRBD1 matches at 10 bases. The trim removed 5 bases at V and 0 bases at J, leaving 1 base unmatched. Germline CDR1 and CDR2: SGHTA and FQGNSA. The CDR3 is 16 amino acids. CDR3 residues: CASSRQGASYNSPLHF. The CDR3 DNA is TGTGCCAGCAGCCGACAGGGGGCCTCCTATAATTCACCCCTCCACTTT.

This clonotype came up many times. This chain links TRBV6-2 or TRBV6-3 with TRBJ2-1; possible D gene TRBD1, 5 bases. Trimming stripped 7 bases from V and 6 bases from J, with 13 bases between. The CDR3 contains 13 residues. Germline V gene data show CDR1 as MNHEY and CDR2 as SVGEGT. CDR3 amino acids: CASIDRQGNEQFF. CDR3 in DNA: TGTGCCAGCATCGACCGGCAGGGCAATGAGCAGTTCTTC.

In its sample, this clonotype was seen a few times. This rearrangement joins TRBV7-9 to TRBJ2-5, with 9 bases fitting TRBD2. The V segment lost 5 bases and the J segment 4 bases; nucleotides outside the gene matches: 5. Germline lookup yields CDR1 SEHNR and CDR2 FQNEAQ (reference sequence). There are 14 residues in the CDR3. CDR3 sequence (DNA): TGTGCCAGCAGCCCGGGACTAGCCTTAGAGACCCAGTACTTC. Amino acid sequence: CASSPGLALETQYF.

This clonotype was seen only a few times. The rearrangement uses TRBV5-8 and TRBJ2-1, with 8 bases matching TRBD2. The CDR3 totals 17 residues. Germline loops: CDR1 SGHTS, CDR2 YDEGEE. V gave up 0 bases and J gave up 4 bases; unmatched junction bases: 9. The CDR3 loop reads CASSLDLLAEEYNEQFF. In nucleotides, the CDR3 is TGTGCCAGCAGCTTGGACTTACTAGCGGAGGAATACAATGAGCAGTTCTTC.

This rearrangement joins TRBV4-2 to TRBJ2-5; 11 bases agree with TRBD2. The J call may be mistaken, given a closer DNA end match to TRBJ2-7. This CDR3 region has 18 residues. Germline lookup yields CDR1 LGHNA and CDR2 YNFKEQ. The CDR3 sequence: CASSQEHLGSGRVHEQYF. In DNA, the CDR3 is TGTGCCAGCAGCCAAGAGCACCTCGGTAGCGGGAGGGTACACGAGCAGTACTTC.

About this clonotype itself: A junction boundary mismatches the germline segment, possibly from a read error. The J gene is TRBJ2-7, the V gene TRBV3-1; no reliable D call. Germline V gene data show CDR1 as LGHDT and CDR2 as YNNKEL (reference sequence). The CDR3 is 10 amino acids. The CDR3 DNA sequence: TGTGCCAGCAGCCCATACGGGCAGTACTTC. Encoded protein: CASSPYGQYF.

This chain uses TRBV10-3 with TRBJ2-5; 13 nucleotides match TRBD2. The CDR3 spans 14 residues. V trimming: 6 bases; J trimming: 12 bases; junction bases outside the gene matches: 10. The germline gives CDR1 ENHRY, CDR2 SYGVKD. The CDR3 nucleotides are TGTGCCATCAGCCCGACTAGCGGGGGGCTTGCCGAGTACTTC. Amino acids: CAISPTSGGLAEYF.

This clonotype was observed a handful of times. The rearrangement links TRBV7-2 to TRBJ2-3; no firm D call. In germline, CDR1 is SGHTA, CDR2 FQGNSA. Trimming shortened V by 2 bases and J by 5 bases, and 11 bases separated the two germline ends. This CDR3 comprises 14 residues. DNA for the CDR3: TGTGCCAGCAGCTTACCCCAGCGAGGAGATACGCAGTATTTT. This translates into CASSLPQRGDTQYF.

The chain couples TRBV7-9 to TRBJ1-6, with a weak D call TRBD1 (6 bases). The CDR3 extends over 15 amino acids. CDR1 and CDR2 (germline): SEHNR, FQNEAQ (reference sequence). V lost 5 bases, J lost 0 bases, and 8 bases lay in between. The CDR3 protein is CASSMDSSYNSPLHF. The CDR3 DNA sequence: TGTGCCAGCAGCATGGACAGCTCCTATAATTCACCCCTCCACTTT.

V gene TRBV2 combines with J gene TRBJ2-1; D not resolved. V dropped 2 bases and J dropped 0 bases, with 11 bases sitting between them. This CDR3 has 16 amino acids. CDR1 and CDR2 (germline): SNHLY, FYNNEI. The CDR3 region has the DNA TGTGCCAGCAGTGAATCGGGCGGAAACTCCTACAATGAGCAGTTCTTC. Translating gives CASSESGGNSYNEQFF.

J is TRBJ1-4 and V is TRBV20-1; D not certain. The V gene lost 6 bases and the J gene lost 7 bases, with 15 bases spanning the gap. This CDR3 has 13 residues. Germline V lookup: CDR1 DFQATT, CDR2 SNEGSKA (reference sequence). The DNA for the CDR3 is TGCAGTGCCGTGGTCGGGCTGCGTGAAAAACTGTTTTTT. Protein sequence: CSAVVGLREKLFF.

In this sample, this clonotype turned up many times. The V gene is TRBV12-3 or TRBV12-4, the J gene TRBJ2-6; possibly TRBD1 or TRBD2 for D (5 bases each). Between the trimmed V and J ends, which lost 7 bases and 8 bases, there was a span of 15 bases. The CDR3 covers 14 residues. This CDR3 reads CASNLAAGSNVLTF. CDR3 DNA: TGTGCCAGCAACCTAGCCGCAGGGTCCAACGTCCTGACTTTC.

The V call is TRBV4-1, the J call TRBJ1-6; tentative D call: TRBD1 (6 bases). V gave up 1 base and J gave up 5 bases, with 18 bases separating them. This CDR3 has 18 residues. Germline-derived CDR1 and CDR2 are MGHRA and YSYEKL. CDR3 sequence: CASSQARAGQSNNSPLHF. The CDR3 nucleotides are TGCGCCAGCAGCCAAGCAAGGGCAGGACAGAGCAATAATTCACCCCTCCACTTT.

The chain has TRBV7-9 and TRBJ2-3; D may be TRBD2 (5 bases). CDR1 is SEHNR and CDR2 is FQNEAQ in the germline V gene (reference sequence). The V gene lost 3 bases and the J gene lost 0 bases, with 19 bases spanning the gap. This CDR3 contains 18 residues. The chain's CDR3 is CASSFPSGSAPSTDTQYF. CDR3 DNA sequence: TGTGCCAGCAGCTTCCCCTCGGGTAGCGCCCCTAGCACAGATACGCAGTATTTT.

This clonotype was counted between two and nine times. This chain joins TRBV5-1 and TRBJ2-5; D call uncertain. The last part of the DNA fits TRBJ2-7 better; the J call may be wrong. Germline CDR1 reads SGHRS; CDR2 reads YFSETQ. This CDR3 comprises 14 residues. CDR3 residues: CASSLAVATGEQYF. CDR3 in DNA: TGCGCCAGCAGCTTGGCTGTGGCGACGGGCGAGCAGTACTTC.

V gene TRBV27 combines with J gene TRBJ2-7, with 11 nucleotides matching TRBD2. The CDR3 is made up of 18 amino acids. With V trimmed by 2 bases and J by 4 bases, 13 bases remained unmatched. Germline V gene data show CDR1 as MNHEY and CDR2 as SMNVEV (reference sequence). The DNA of the CDR3 is TGTGCCAGCAGTTTACTCTCTAGCGGGAGGAGGCCTGTTTACGAGCAGTACTTC. This gives the protein CASSLLSSGRRPVYEQYF.

This clonotype has a handful of counts. At one of its ends the junction is not consistent with the germline gene, which may arise from a read error. V usage is TRBV6-1 and J usage is TRBJ2-3; D is unclear. Germline V gene lookup returns CDR1 MNHNS and CDR2 SASEGT. The CDR3 is 14 amino acids. The CDR3 DNA reads as TGCGCCAGCAGTGAGGCTCTTCGCACAGATACGCAGTATTTT. This translates into CASSEALRTDTQYF.

The V gene is TRBV10-3, the J gene TRBJ2-5, with a possible D match to TRBD1 (5 bases). CDR1 and CDR2 from the germline V gene are ENHRY and SYGVKD. V lost 4 bases and J lost 5, with 14 bases in between. The CDR3 has 14 residues. The CDR3 loop reads CAISGGRAMETQYF. CDR3 bases: TGTGCCATCAGTGGGGGCAGAGCGATGGAGACCCAGTACTTC.

This clonotype was seen a few times. The rearrangement joins TRBV6-1 to TRBJ2-1, with 10 bases aligning to TRBD2. CDR1 MNHNS and CDR2 SASEGT come from the germline V gene. Trimming cost V 5 bases and J 6 bases; bases outside gene matches: 7. The CDR3 is 15 amino acids. The CDR3 sequence is CASSSGTSVSNEQFF. CDR3 sequence (DNA): TGTGCCAGCAGTTCCGGGACTAGCGTCAGCAATGAGCAGTTCTTC.

V gene TRBV27 combines with J gene TRBJ2-5; D not resolved. This CDR3 comprises 14 residues. V lost 7 bases, J lost 3 bases, and 15 bases lay in between. Looked up from germline, CDR1 is MNHEY and CDR2 is SMNVEV (reference sequence). The CDR3 sequence: CASKIVAAKETQYF. The DNA for the CDR3 is TGTGCCAGCAAGATTGTCGCTGCCAAAGAGACCCAGTACTTC.

The rearrangement uses TRBV11-2 and TRBJ1-1; a weak D match, TRBD1 (5 bases). The CDR3 sequence is 13 residues long. The germline V gene encodes CDR1 SGHAT and CDR2 FQNNGV. The V gene lost 4 bases and the J gene lost 5 bases, with 11 bases spanning the gap. The CDR3, as DNA: TGTGCCAGCAGCTGGGCAGGGAGGACTGAAGCTTTCTTT. Translation gives CASSWAGRTEAFF. The whole variable domain, remainder taken from reference TRBV11-2 and TRBJ1-1, is EAGVAQSPRYKIIEKRQSVAFWCNPISGHATLYWYQQILGQGPKLLIQFQNNGVVDDSQLPKDRFSAERLKGVDSTLKIQPAKLEDSAVYLCASSWAGRTEAFFGQGTRLTVV.

The chain uses TRBV5-1 and TRBJ2-1; 10 nucleotides match TRBD2. The CDR3 runs 16 residues. The J segment lost 6 bases and the V segment lost 0 bases, leaving 6 bases of the junction unmatched. In germline, CDR1 is SGHRS, CDR2 YFSETQ. The CDR3: CASSLAGLAGANEQFF. CDR3 DNA: TGCGCCAGCAGCTTGGCTGGGCTAGCGGGGGCCAATGAGCAGTTCTTC. The whole variable domain, filled in from reference TRBV5-1 and TRBJ2-1, reads KAGVTQTPRYLIKTRGQQVTLSCSPISGHRSVSWYQQTPGQGLQFLFEYFSETQRNKGNFPGRFSGRQFSNSRSEMNVSTLELGDSALYLCASSLAGLAGANEQFFGPGTRLTVL.

At least ten counts were recorded for this clonotype. J is TRBJ2-5 and V is TRBV29-1; D gene uncertain. CDR3 size: 14 residues. Germline V gives CDR1 SQVTM, CDR2 ANQGSEA. V lost 7 bases and J lost 1, with 16 bases in between. The CDR3 loop is CSALLASSQETQYF. The DNA for the CDR3 is TGCAGCGCACTGTTGGCGTCGTCCCAAGAGACCCAGTACTTC.

The J gene is TRBJ1-1, the V gene TRBV7-6; weak D call: TRBD1 (6 bases). The germline V gene has CDR1 SGHVS and CDR2 FNYEAQ. V lost 2 bases and J 5 bases, leaving 9 bases between the germline ends. This CDR3 spans 13 amino acids. Here the CDR3 DNA reads TGTGCCAGCAGCTTAAACGGACAGACTGAAGCTTTCTTT. Encoded protein: CASSLNGQTEAFF.

This clonotype has more than one count but fewer than ten. The V and J genes are TRBV3-1 and TRBJ2-1; D not resolved. The germline V and J ends were trimmed by 4 bases and 9 bases, with 25 bases remaining between them. The CDR3 totals 17 residues. Germline CDR1 is LGHDT and CDR2 is YNNKEL (reference sequence). Written as DNA, the CDR3 is TGTGCCAGCAGCCGAAGGGCCGGCCATAAGTTTCTCACTGAGCAGTTCTTC. Encoded protein: CASSRRAGHKFLTEQFF.